The clone carrying this T cell receptor (beta chain) has just a few counts. Its specificity is not known. The sample is drawn from a study of T-cell memory formation after mild COVID-19. General study findings and limits: A subset of responding clones appeared in pre-infection memory, suggesting cross-reactive memory joined.

This CDR3 comprises 14 residues. CDR1 and CDR2 (germline): SGDLS, YYNGEE. Trimming took 5 bases from V and 3 from J; bases not matched to a gene: 5. TCRdb re-derived calls from the 5' RACE reads in MiXCR, one entry per CDR3 protein. The repertoire consists of about 470,000 distinct CDR3 sequences, with around 25% occurring once and the leading ten covering around 12%. This TCR derives from an adult woman who had mild COVID-19 (a few samples of this study predate the infection). Cell type and time point are not known. The rearrangement uses TRBV9 and TRBJ1-5; 7 bases align to TRBD1. The sample taken for sequencing was PBMCs or a T cell subset sorted from them (not recorded which). The CDR3 nucleotides are TGTGCCAGCAGTTCTGGACAGGTCAATCAGCCCCAGCATTTT. Its protein product is CASSSGQVNQPQHF.